This T cell receptor beta chain was obtained from a study of beta chain features in type 1 diabetes. Study-wide findings and caveats: Significant though moderate, a shortening of TCRB CDR3s appeared in all four CD4+ subsets of Type 1 diabetes patients.

CDR1 GTSNPN and CDR2 SVGIG come from the germline V gene (reference sequence). Trimming took 2 bases from V and 4 from J, leaving 3 bases between them. The CDR3 covers 12 residues. Reverse transcription of all isolated RNA meant that expressed TCRB transcripts were sequenced. Here immunoSEQ multiplex PCR was the method, and the copy in TCRdb shows in-frame clones only, minus some. The repertoire holds around 70,000 clones, with around 49% as singletons. For this clone: Its antigen is undetermined.

The sequence came from a man aged 25-45 years with type 1 diabetes. Sequencing was carried out using central memory CD4+ T cells from blood. The chain combines TRBV30 with TRBJ2-6; D gene uncertain. The CDR3 sequence: CAWSSGANVLTF. The CDR3 nucleotides are TGTGCCTGGAGTTCGGGGGCCAACGTCCTGACTTTC.